This passage covers 30 T cell receptor beta chains from one sample sequenced in a study of spatial heterogeneity in lung cancer. Study-level findings and limits: The study found that expanded intratumoral alpha and beta TCR counts tracked tumor mutation counts.

This sample's time point: sample taken at primary tumor resection. Their antigens remain unidentified. TCRdb ran MiXCR on the 5' RACE reads and lists one entry per CDR3 protein. This sample carries about 5,600 distinct CDR3 sequences, over 7.5% of them seen once, and the ten largest clones take roughly 32%. Source: lung tumor tissue, taken at surgery. The receptors originated from a female donor with early-stage non-small cell lung cancer.

This clonotype occurred many times. The rearrangement uses TRBV7-2 and TRBJ2-1; TRBD2 matches at 7 bases. The ends lost 5 bases at V and 5 bases at J; junction bases unmatched: 9. Germline assignment: CDR1 SGHTA and CDR2 FQGNSA. The CDR3 has 15 residues. The CDR3, as DNA: TGTGCCAGCAGCAAATCCGGGACTACTCACAATGAGCAGTTCTTC. Protein sequence: CASSKSGTTHNEQFF.

Many counts were recorded for this clonotype. The V call is TRBV2, the J call TRBJ2-4; no reliable D call. The V and J ends lost 2 bases and 0 bases respectively, with 8 bases between them. CDR1 and CDR2 (germline): SNHLY, FYNNEI. This CDR3 spans 15 amino acids. The CDR3 is CASSENLLAKNIQYF. The CDR3 nucleotides are TGTGCCAGCAGTGAAAACCTACTAGCCAAAAACATTCAGTACTTC. Drawing the rest from reference TRBV2 and TRBJ2-4, the complete variable domain is EPEVTQTPSHQVTQMGQEVILRCVPISNHLYFYWYRQILGQKVEFLVSFYNNEISEKSEIFDDQFSVERPDGSNFTLKIRSTKLEDSAMYFCASSENLLAKNIQYFGAGTRLSVL.

This clonotype was found many times. This chain connects TRBV20-1 to TRBJ1-1, with no clear D. This CDR3 is built from 13 residues. The germline V gene encodes CDR1 DFQATT and CDR2 SNEGSKA (reference sequence). V was shortened by 3 bases and J by 0 bases, with 8 bases between the two germline ends. The CDR3: CSARSSLNTEAFF. As DNA, the CDR3 is TGCAGTGCTAGGTCTTCCCTGAACACTGAAGCTTTCTTT.

This clonotype was seen just once. The CDR3 bases are TGTGCCAGCAGCTTACCCCCGGGATACTACGAGCAGTACTTC. Its protein is CASSLPPGYYEQYF. This sequence joins TRBV7-2 and TRBJ2-7; weak D call: TRBD2 (5 bases). Germline V gene lookup returns CDR1 SGHTA and CDR2 FQGNSA. There are 14 residues in the CDR3. V lost 2 bases, J lost 3 bases, and 11 bases lay in between. Filled out from reference TRBV7-2 and TRBJ2-7, the complete variable domain reads GAGVSQSPSNKVTEKGKDVELRCDPISGHTALYWYRQSLGQGLEFLIYFQGNSAPDKSGLPSDRFSAERTGGSVSTLTIQRTQQEDSAVYLCASSLPPGYYEQYFGPGTRLTVT.

This clonotype is termed hyperexpanded. V and J are TRBV28 and TRBJ2-2; D is uncertain. This CDR3 is built from 15 residues. V shed 1 base and J shed 5 bases, with 11 bases lying between them. Germline V gene lookup returns CDR1 MDHEN and CDR2 SYDVKM. CDR3 sequence reads: CASSLSLGRTGELFF. CDR3 coding DNA: TGTGCCAGCAGTTTATCTCTGGGAAGGACCGGGGAGCTGTTTTTT. The entire variable domain, with the rest obtained from reference TRBV28 and TRBJ2-2, is as follows: DVKVTQSSRYLVKRTGEKVFLECVQDMDHENMFWYRQDPGLGLRLIYFSYDVKMKEKGDIPEGYSVSREKKERFSLILESASTNQTSMYLCASSLSLGRTGELFFGEGSRLTVL.

This clonotype has at least ten counts. V gene TRBV9 combines with J gene TRBJ2-2; D is possibly TRBD1 (6 bases). V was trimmed by 0 bases and J by 2 bases, leaving 20 bases between them. Germline loops: CDR1 SGDLS, CDR2 YYNGEE. The CDR3 sequence is 19 residues long. CDR3 region: CASSVATSRTGPNTGELFF. In DNA form, the CDR3 reads TGTGCCAGCAGCGTAGCTACGTCTCGTACAGGGCCCAACACCGGGGAGCTGTTTTTT.

By frequency in the sample, this clonotype is medium-sized. The J gene is TRBJ2-2, the V gene TRBV12-5, with 15 bases identical to TRBD2. Germline trimming cut 0 bases from V and 0 bases from J; bases unmatched to any gene: 5. The CDR3 contains 20 residues. Germline assignment: CDR1 LGHNT and CDR2 FRNRAP. In DNA form, the CDR3 reads TGTGCTAGTGGTTTGGTACTAGGGACTAGCGGGAGGCCGAACACCGGGGAGCTGTTTTTT. Translation: CASGLVLGTSGRPNTGELFF.

This clonotype was counted at least ten times. CDR3 in amino acids: CSPDQAFF. The CDR3 DNA is TGCAGCCCTGATCAAGCTTTCTTT. The rearrangement links TRBV29-1 to TRBJ1-1, with unresolved D. V gave up 8 bases and J gave up 9 bases, with 7 bases separating them. CDR1 is SQVTM, CDR2 ANQGSEA, per germline. The CDR3 spans 8 residues.

This clonotype ranks as medium-sized (0.01 to 0.1%). This chain connects TRBV6-5 to TRBJ2-5; no clear D. Germline assignment: CDR1 MNHEY and CDR2 SVGAGI. This CDR3 region has 12 residues. V was trimmed by 7 bases and J by 4 bases, leaving 10 bases between them. The CDR3 is CASKENGETQYF. The DNA for the CDR3 is TGTGCCAGCAAGGAAAATGGAGAGACCCAGTACTTC.

Ten or more counts support this clonotype. This chain links TRBV27 with TRBJ2-1, with 9 bases identical to TRBD2. CDR1 and CDR2 (germline): MNHEY, SMNVEV (reference sequence). V was clipped by 7 bases and J by 8 bases; unmatched bases: 9. CDR3 length: 14 residues. The CDR3 protein is CASTQIAGVDEQFF. The CDR3 DNA follows: TGTGCCAGCACGCAGATAGCGGGAGTCGATGAGCAGTTCTTC.

This clonotype came up many times. The rearrangement links TRBV20-1 to TRBJ1-1, with D unclear. Germline V gene sequence: CDR1 DFQATT, CDR2 SNEGSKA (reference sequence). The V and J ends lost 4 bases and 0 bases respectively, with 9 bases between them. This CDR3 is built from 13 residues. The CDR3 loop is CSAMQHLNTEAFF. The CDR3 coding sequence is TGCAGTGCTATGCAACACTTGAACACTGAAGCTTTCTTT.

This clonotype showed up many times. The gene calls are TRBV12-3 or TRBV12-4 and TRBJ1-5, with a tentative D call TRBD1 (6 bases). The CDR3 loop spans 13 amino acids. Trimming pared 2 bases from V and 5 bases from J, leaving 7 bases between. The CDR3 protein is CASSLYRDQPQHF. CDR3 DNA: TGTGCCAGCAGTTTATACAGGGATCAGCCCCAGCATTTT.

This clonotype came up once. V is TRBV5-5 and J is TRBJ1-6; 7 bases fit TRBD1. Germline V gene lookup returns CDR1 SGHKS and CDR2 YYEKEE (reference sequence). The J segment lost 5 bases and the V segment lost 5 bases, leaving 10 bases of the junction unmatched. This CDR3 region has 16 residues. CDR3 nucleotides: TGTGCCAGCAGTTTGACGCCCGGGACAGATAATTCACCCCTCCACTTT. This gives the protein CASSLTPGTDNSPLHF. The full variable domain, completed using reference TRBV5-5 and TRBJ1-6, is DAGVTQSPTHLIKTRGQQVTLRCSPISGHKSVSWYQQVLGQGPQFIFQYYEKEERGRGNFPDRFSARQFPNYSSELNVNALLLGDSALYLCASSLTPGTDNSPLHFGNGTRLTVT.

The sample holds many counts of this clonotype. The chain uses TRBV29-1 and TRBJ2-5; 12 positions agree with TRBD1. The germline CDR1 and CDR2 sequences are SQVTM and ANQGSEA. J gave up 6 bases and V 3 bases, and 8 bases lay outside the gene matches. The CDR3 spans 15 residues. CDR3 sequence (DNA): TGCAGCGTTGACGATCGGGACAGGGGGCGGCAGACCCAGTACTTC. This translates into CSVDDRDRGRQTQYF.

By sample fraction, this clonotype is medium-sized. This sequence joins TRBV2 and TRBJ1-5; 7 positions match TRBD1. V was pared by 8 bases and J by 3 bases, with 10 bases of the junction left unmatched. CDR3 length: 15 amino acids. The germline CDR1 and CDR2 sequences are SNHLY and FYNNEI. Written as DNA, the CDR3 is TGTGCCAGCTCGGGACAGAAAGCTTACAATCAGCCCCAGCATTTT. Its protein product is CASSGQKAYNQPQHF.

The V gene is TRBV3-1, the J gene TRBJ2-7, with 7 positions matching TRBD2. Per the germline V gene, CDR1 is LGHDT and CDR2 is YNNKEL (reference sequence). The junction had 7 bases not matched to a gene; V was cut back by 3 bases and J by 5 bases. CDR3 length: 14 residues. The CDR3 DNA reads as TGTGCCAGCAGCCAGGGGGGGAAGAGCCACGAGCAGTACTTC. Translating gives CASSQGGKSHEQYF.

Within the sample, this clonotype is medium-sized. V usage is TRBV5-1 and J usage is TRBJ2-6; D could derive from TRBD1 or TRBD2 (5 bases each). V was clipped by 2 bases and J by 0 bases, with 12 bases between them. The V gene's germline CDR1 is SGHRS and CDR2 YFSETQ. CDR3 length: 17 residues. The CDR3 protein is CASSFQGGLSGANVLTF. CDR3 DNA sequence: TGCGCCAGCAGCTTCCAGGGTGGACTCTCTGGGGCCAACGTCCTGACTTTC.

The chain carries TRBV15 and TRBJ2-7; D uncertain. The CDR3 consists of 13 residues. Germline V gene data show CDR1 as LNHNV and CDR2 as YYDKDF (reference sequence). The germline V and J ends were trimmed by 3 bases and 2 bases, with 8 bases remaining between them. The CDR3 spells CATSSTPPYEQYF. The DNA for the CDR3 is TGTGCCACCAGCAGTACTCCCCCCTACGAGCAGTACTTC. The full variable domain, with the rest looked up from reference TRBV15 and TRBJ2-7, is DAMVIQNPRYQVTQFGKPVTLSCSQTLNHNVMYWYQQKSSQAPKLLFHYYDKDFNNEADTPDNFQSRRPNTSFCFLDIRSPGLGDTAMYLCATSSTPPYEQYFGPGTRLTVT.

This chain joins TRBV5-1 and TRBJ1-1; D not resolved. V was pared by 4 bases and J by 0 bases, with 7 bases between. The CDR3 loop spans 13 amino acids. CDR1 and CDR2 (germline): SGHRS, YFSETQ. CDR3 sequence (DNA): TGCGCCAGCAGCAGAGGGTTGAACACTGAAGCTTTCTTT. It encodes CASSRGLNTEAFF.

This clonotype was seen many times. The chain combines TRBV5-1 with TRBJ2-5; no firm D call. CDR1 and CDR2 from the germline V gene are SGHRS and YFSETQ. The CDR3 runs 13 residues. The germline V and J ends were trimmed by 0 bases and 6 bases, with 9 bases remaining between them. The CDR3 here is CASSLEGRQTQYF. CDR3 coding DNA: TGCGCCAGCAGCTTGGAGGGCAGGCAGACCCAGTACTTC.

This clonotype was counted between two and nine times. The chain is built from TRBV3-1 and TRBJ1-1; no clear D. CDR1 is LGHDT, CDR2 YNNKEL, per germline (reference sequence). The CDR3 has 14 amino acids. Trimming pared 4 bases from V and 4 bases from J, leaving 13 bases between. The DNA for the CDR3 is TGTGCCAGCAGCCCCAAGTCGGGTTTCACTGAAGCTTTCTTT. As protein: CASSPKSGFTEAFF. Full variable domain (outside the CDR3, taken from reference TRBV3-1 and TRBJ1-1): DTAVSQTPKYLVTQMGNDKSIKCEQNLGHDTMYWYKQDSKKFLKIMFSYNNKELIINETVPNRFSPKSPDKAHLNLHINSLELGDSAVYFCASSPKSGFTEAFFGQGTRLTVV.

This clonotype came up many times. The rearrangement links TRBV20-1 to TRBJ2-7, with D possibly being TRBD1 (6 bases). Trimming pared 4 bases from V and 1 base from J, leaving 17 bases between. Germline V gene sequence: CDR1 DFQATT, CDR2 SNEGSKA (reference sequence). This CDR3 comprises 15 residues. For the CDR3, the DNA is TGCAGTGCTACCCGTAAGAGGGACACTTCCTACGAGCAGTACGTC. Its translation is CSATRKRDTSYEQYV.

A few counts support this clonotype. This sequence may be a read error, since a much larger clone differs from it by one base. The rearrangement links TRBV7-9 to TRBJ2-2; D might be TRBD1 (5 bases). V lost 5 bases, J lost 4 bases, and 14 bases lay in between. From germline, CDR1 is SEHNR and CDR2 FQNEAQ (reference sequence). The CDR3 runs 15 residues. The CDR3 DNA follows: TGTGCCAGCAGCCCCCAGGGCATGGTCACCGGGGAGCTGTTTTTT. Its protein product is CASSPQGMVTGELFF.

The chain couples TRBV3-1 to TRBJ1-6; 9 bases are a match to TRBD1. Germline V gene sequence: CDR1 LGHDT, CDR2 YNNKEL (reference sequence). After removal of 5 bases from V and 8 bases from J, the junction contained 13 bases not matched to a gene. CDR3 size: 17 residues. CDR3 coding DNA: TGTGCCAGCAGCAGCCGGGACAGGGAACCTAGAGATTCACCCCTCCACTTT. It specifies CASSSRDREPRDSPLHF.

The chain is built from TRBV5-1 and TRBJ2-1; no clear D gene. CDR1 is SGHRS and CDR2 is YFSETQ in the germline V gene. CDR3 size: 15 residues. Trimming removed 3 bases from V and 1 base from J, with 11 bases in between. For the CDR3, the DNA is TGCGCCAGCAGCTCTCTCAAAGGGTCCTACAATGAGCAGTTCTTC. The encoded protein is CASSSLKGSYNEQFF.

This clonotype was seen at least ten times. The V gene is TRBV11-2, the J gene TRBJ2-3; D is unresolved. CDR1 and CDR2 from the germline V gene are SGHAT and FQNNGV. Trimming shortened V by 1 base and J by 2 bases, and 7 bases separated the two germline ends. The CDR3 spans 14 residues. The CDR3 spells CASSLGPNTDTQYF. The CDR3 DNA sequence: TGTGCCAGCAGCTTAGGTCCTAACACAGATACGCAGTATTTT.

This clonotype showed up many times. The V call is TRBV12-3 or TRBV12-4, the J call TRBJ2-1; 9 bases map to TRBD1. The CDR3 length is 14 residues. V was pared by 5 bases and J by 6 bases, with 5 bases of the junction left unmatched. The CDR3 DNA is TGTGCCAGCAGTGGCGACAGGGGGAGCAATGAGCAGTTCTTC. Translation gives CASSGDRGSNEQFF.

By its share, this clonotype is medium-sized. The rearrangement uses TRBV9 and TRBJ2-1; TRBD1 agrees at 10 bases. V lost 3 bases and J lost 8; bases outside the gene matches: 5. Germline loops: CDR1 SGDLS, CDR2 YYNGEE. The CDR3 has 14 amino acids. CDR3 bases: TGTGCCAGCAGCGCCGGGACAGGGGTCCATGAGCAGTTCTTC. Its protein is CASSAGTGVHEQFF.

By frequency in the sample, this clonotype is medium-sized. The J gene is TRBJ2-1, the V gene TRBV11-2; D remains unclear. Germline assignment: CDR1 SGHAT and CDR2 FQNNGV. V was trimmed by 1 base and J by 3 bases, leaving 13 bases between them. CDR3 length: 16 amino acids. In DNA, the CDR3 is TGTGCCAGCAGCTTAGCGGGTGGTGATGTCTACAATGAGCAGTTCTTC. Protein product: CASSLAGGDVYNEQFF.

This clonotype is termed large. The chain recombines TRBV7-3 with TRBJ1-5; D possibly corresponds to TRBD1 (6 bases). V was cut by 7 bases and J by 0 bases, with 10 bases left in between. Germline loops: CDR1 SGHTA, CDR2 FQGTGA. The CDR3 length is 14 residues. CDR3 in DNA: TGTGCCAGCATGGGGGCAGGTAGCAATCAGCCCCAGCATTTT. Translating gives CASMGAGSNQPQHF.